The 12 T cell receptor beta chains below come from one sample, sequenced in a study of cytomegalovirus exposure and HLA in healthy donors. Clones were sequenced by immunoSEQ multiplex PCR, and TCRdb holds only the in-frame ones, with some missing. Here the sample spans roughly 76,000 clones, about 93% being singletons. The sequenced sample was PBMCs. These receptors were obtained from a man younger than 30 in good health and CMV-seropositive.

This CDR3 reads CASSLRDLNTEAFF. The DNA for the CDR3 is TGTGCCAGTAGTCTGAGGGATTTAAACACTGAAGCTTTCTTT. The chain uses TRBV19 and TRBJ1-1; D call uncertain. V lost 5 bases, J lost 2 bases, and 12 bases lay in between. CDR1 is LNHDA and CDR2 is SQIVND in the germline V gene (reference sequence). This CDR3 region has 14 residues.

The CDR3 here is CASSIWGGTYEQYF. Written as DNA, the CDR3 is TGTGCCAGTAGCATCTGGGGGGGTACTTACGAGCAGTACTTC. The J gene is TRBJ2-7, the V gene TRBV19, with 7 positions matching TRBD2. This CDR3 spans 14 amino acids. CDR1 is LNHDA and CDR2 is SQIVND in the germline V gene (reference sequence). Trimming removed 6 bases from V and 4 bases from J; junction bases left unmatched: 9.

The rearrangement uses TRBV5-8 and TRBJ1-5; 9 positions match TRBD1. The V gene end was trimmed by 4 bases and the J gene end by 4 bases; junction bases not matched to a gene: 3. The CDR3 has 14 amino acids. Germline loops: CDR1 SGHTS, CDR2 YDEGEE. CDR3 DNA sequence: TGTGCCAGCAGCGCGGACAGGGGAAATCAGCCCCAGCATTTT. It yields the protein CASSADRGNQPQHF.

V usage is TRBV7-8 and J usage is TRBJ2-2; D is possibly TRBD2 (7 bases). The CDR3 length is 15 residues. The germline V gene encodes CDR1 SGHVS and CDR2 FQNEAQ. V lost 4 bases and J 6 bases, leaving 15 bases between the germline ends. The CDR3: CASSWGGQPSGELFF. The CDR3 DNA reads TGTGCCAGCAGCTGGGGGGGGCAGCCCTCCGGGGAGCTGTTTTTT.

The chain has TRBV28 and TRBJ1-1, with TRBD1 matching over 8 bases. The length of the CDR3 is 15 residues. J was trimmed by 7 bases and V by 8 bases; bases with no gene match: 15. Germline-derived CDR1 and CDR2 are MDHEN and SYDVKM. Written as DNA, the CDR3 is TGTGCCAGCCGACCCCAGGGGGCCAGTAGGGGTGAAGCTTTCTTT. This gives the protein CASRPQGASRGEAFF.

The genes are TRBV11-3 and TRBJ2-5; D ambiguous. This CDR3 has 14 amino acids. From germline, CDR1 is SGHNT and CDR2 YENEEA. With 1 base removed from V and 1 base from J, the gap between germline ends came to 7 bases. The CDR3 reads CASSLAYGQETQYF. The CDR3 DNA follows: TGTGCCAGCAGCTTAGCGTACGGCCAAGAGACCCAGTACTTC.

The chain recombines TRBV28 with TRBJ2-3, with 10 bases lining up with TRBD1. The J segment lost 6 bases and the V segment lost 5 bases, leaving 8 bases of the junction unmatched. This CDR3 spans 15 amino acids. Germline values: CDR1 MDHEN, CDR2 SYDVKM. CDR3 nucleotides: TGTGCCAGCAGTGGATGGACAGGGGGAGTGGATACGCAGTATTTT. The encoded protein is CASSGWTGGVDTQYF.

The V and J genes are TRBV5-6 and TRBJ2-1, with TRBD2 matching 13 bases. The germline V gene has CDR1 SGHDT and CDR2 YYEEEE. This CDR3 has 17 residues. With V trimmed by 4 bases and J by 3 bases, 7 bases remained unmatched. CDR3 loop: CASSLGLAGDFYNEQFF. The CDR3 DNA reads TGTGCCAGCAGCCTCGGACTAGCGGGAGATTTCTACAATGAGCAGTTCTTC.

A single count supports this clone. The V and J genes are TRBV27 and TRBJ2-5, with a possible D match to TRBD2 (5 bases). Germline V gene lookup returns CDR1 MNHEY and CDR2 SMNVEV (reference sequence). CDR3 length: 16 amino acids. V lost 6 bases and J lost 3, with 20 bases in between. The CDR3 nucleotides read TGTGCCAGCAGCCCCGTATTCCGGGGAAAAGAAGAGACCCAGTACTTC. Amino acids: CASSPVFRGKEETQYF.

The chain recombines TRBV21-1 with TRBJ2-5; the table assigns TRBD1, which was not confirmed against the DNA. TRBV21-1 is tagged as a pseudogene. The CDR3 sequence is 15 residues long. For the CDR3, the DNA is TGTGCCAGCAGCACCCTTAGGGGGAACCAAGAGACCCAGTACTTC. Its protein is CASSTLRGNQETQYF.

This chain uses TRBV28 with TRBJ1-5; 8 nucleotides align to TRBD1. CDR3 length: 15 residues. Per germline, CDR1 MDHEN and CDR2 SYDVKM. V was clipped by 4 bases and J by 5 bases; unmatched bases: 7. In DNA, the CDR3 is TGTGCCAGCAGTTGGCGACAGGGGACCGATCAGCCCCAGCATTTT. Protein: CASSWRQGTDQPQHF.

V usage is TRBV28 and J usage is TRBJ1-2, with D perhaps matching TRBD1 (5 bases). The CDR3 runs 12 residues. Trimming cost V 6 bases and J 4 bases, with 9 bases left between them. Germline-derived CDR1 and CDR2 are MDHEN and SYDVKM. CDR3 DNA sequence: TGTGCCAGCAGCGGAAGGGGCTATGGCTACACCTTC. It translates to CASSGRGYGYTF.